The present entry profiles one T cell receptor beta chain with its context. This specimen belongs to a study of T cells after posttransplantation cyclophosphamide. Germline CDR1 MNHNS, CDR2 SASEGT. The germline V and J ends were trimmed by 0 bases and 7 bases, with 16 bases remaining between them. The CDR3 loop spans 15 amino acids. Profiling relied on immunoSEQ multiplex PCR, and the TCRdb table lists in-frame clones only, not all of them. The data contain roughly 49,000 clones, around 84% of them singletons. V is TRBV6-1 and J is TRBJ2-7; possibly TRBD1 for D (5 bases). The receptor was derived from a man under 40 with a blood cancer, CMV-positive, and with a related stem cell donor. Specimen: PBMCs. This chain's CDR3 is CASSEAGRVVGEQYF. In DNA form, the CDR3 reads TGTGCCAGCAGTGAAGCAGGCAGGGTGGTTGGGGAGCAGTACTTC.